These 8 T cell receptor beta chains share one sample of origin, sequenced in a study of T cells in Graves' hyperthyroidism and ophthalmopathy. Authors of the study amplified TCR beta CDR3 regions from RNA transcripts. HTBI primers were employed in a first-round RT-PCR of the TCR CDR3. MiXCR, run by TCRdb on the multiplex PCR reads, gives a single entry per CDR3 protein. The table records about 690,000 distinct CDR3 sequences, around 16% of them present only once. Source material: blood. These receptors were obtained from a man aged 45-65 years with Graves' hyperthyroidism.

This clonotype was observed many times. V usage is TRBV7-4 and J usage is TRBJ1-4, with 8 bases fitting TRBD1. Germline CDR1 is SGHVT and CDR2 is SQSDAQ. The CDR3 covers 15 residues. V gave up 5 bases and J gave up 13 bases; unmatched junction bases: 15. The CDR3 sequence is CASSRDGQGGEGLFF. CDR3 sequence (DNA): TGTGCCAGCAGCCGCGACGGACAGGGAGGGGAGGGACTGTTTTTT.

This clonotype appeared a few times. The V gene is TRBV3-1, the J gene TRBJ1-2; D uncertain. The CDR3 totals 14 residues. CDR1 and CDR2 from the germline V gene are LGHDT and YNNKEL (reference sequence). Trimming removed 6 bases at V and 4 bases at J, with 15 bases between. The CDR3 reads CASRSLTAGYGYTF. In DNA form, the CDR3 reads TGTGCCAGCAGATCCCTTACGGCTGGCTATGGCTACACCTTC.

This clonotype was seen many times. The chain combines TRBV6-5 with TRBJ1-1; D not resolved. Germline CDR1 reads MNHEY; CDR2 reads SVGAGI. This CDR3 region has 14 residues. Trimming shortened V by 2 bases and J by 4 bases, and 11 bases separated the two germline ends. The CDR3 bases are TGTGCCAGCAGTTACGACGGACCCGGCACTGAAGCTTTCTTT. Translating gives CASSYDGPGTEAFF.

The chain links TRBV6-5 to TRBJ1-4; D gene unclear. The V end was cut by 4 bases, the J end by 0 bases, with 9 bases between. The CDR3 loop spans 15 amino acids. Germline CDR1 is MNHEY and CDR2 is SVGAGI. CDR3 nucleotides: TGTGCCAGCAGTTCCTGGACTGCAACTAATGAAAAACTGTTTTTT. Encoded protein: CASSSWTATNEKLFF.

The rearrangement joins TRBV6-1 to TRBJ1-4; 8 nucleotides agree with TRBD1. CDR1 is MNHNS and CDR2 is SASEGT in the germline V gene. The CDR3 sequence is 15 residues long. V was clipped by 4 bases and J by 6 bases; unmatched bases: 7. CDR3 DNA sequence: TGTGCCAGCAGTGTAACCAGGGGGCGGTATGAAAAACTGTTTTTT. Its protein is CASSVTRGRYEKLFF.

This clonotype was picked up a small number of times. The chain is built from TRBV30 and TRBJ2-3; D might be TRBD1 (5 bases). Germline V gene lookup returns CDR1 GTSNPN and CDR2 SVGIG (reference sequence). V was clipped by 2 bases and J by 2 bases, with 11 bases between them. The CDR3 length is 14 residues. DNA for the CDR3: TGTGCCTGGAGTAAGGGGCAGTACACAGATACGCAGTATTTT. It yields the protein CAWSKGQYTDTQYF.

The chain has TRBV2 and TRBJ2-1; 11 nucleotides match TRBD2. The CDR3 spans 14 residues. The V gene's germline CDR1 is SNHLY and CDR2 FYNNEI. J gave up 5 bases and V 6 bases, and 3 bases lay outside the gene matches. The CDR3 region has the DNA TGTGCCAGCAGGGGGACTAGCGGTGACAATGAGCAGTTCTTC. Protein product: CASRGTSGDNEQFF.

Points on this clonotype: Compared with germline, one end of the junction differs, possibly owing to a read error. The chain combines TRBV11-2 with TRBJ1-1; the D gene is possibly TRBD1 (5 bases). CDR3 length: 15 amino acids. Germline lookup yields CDR1 SGHAT and CDR2 FQNNGV. Here the CDR3 reads CASSLEGREKTEAFF. The CDR3 bases are TGTGCCAGCAGCTTAGAAGGCAGGGAGAAAACTGAAGCCTTCTTT. The variable domain in full, with the rest retrieved from reference TRBV11-2 and TRBJ1-1, is EAGVAQSPRYKIIEKRQSVAFWCNPISGHATLYWYQQILGQGPKLLIQFQNNGVVDDSQLPKDRFSAERLKGVDSTLKIQPAKLEDSAVYLCASSLEGREKTEAFFGQGTRLTVV.